The rows below give T cell receptor beta chains drawn from one sample of a study of cytomegalovirus exposure and HLA in healthy donors. The method was immunoSEQ multiplex PCR; TCRdb's version includes in-frame clones alone and lacks a portion of them. This table has some 150,000 clones, roughly 80% appearing once. Specimen: PBMCs. These receptor sequences come from a female donor in good health and CMV-seronegative. CDR3s include the opening cysteine and the closing phenylalanine or tryptophan. The D gene is left open where the match is weak. Clone size appears in some rows only: once, few, many, or a class for an expanded clone.

TRBV19	TRBJ1-4	TRBD1	NA	CASSLGGRDEKLFF	TGTGCCAGTAGCCTAGGGGGCCGCGACGAAAAACTGTTTTTT
TRBV28	TRBJ2-5	NA	NA	CASSTTPAGEETQYF	TGTGCCAGCAGCACAACCCCCGCAGGGGAAGAGACCCAGTACTTC
TRBV9	TRBJ1-1	NA	NA	CASSEAEDTEAFF	TGTGCCAGCAGCGAGGCGGAGGACACTGAAGCTTTCTTT
TRBV7-2	TRBJ2-5	TRBD2	NA	CASSLDGGSQETQYF	TGTGCCAGCAGCTTAGACGGGGGGTCCCAAGAGACCCAGTACTTC
TRBV19	TRBJ2-7	NA	NA	CASRYGDKGIYEQYF	TGTGCCAGCCGATATGGGGACAAGGGCATCTACGAGCAGTACTTC
TRBV4-1	TRBJ1-5	TRBD1	NA	CASSPRDREVQPQHF	TGCGCCAGCAGCCCCCGGGACAGGGAGGTTCAGCCCCAGCATTTT
TRBV6-1	TRBJ2-1	TRBD1	NA	CASSTGQGAYNEQFF	TGTGCCAGCAGTACGGGACAGGGCGCCTACAATGAGCAGTTCTTC
TRBV7-9	TRBJ2-5	TRBD2	NA	CASSEAVGAGGETQYF	TGTGCCAGCAGCGAGGCGGTCGGAGCGGGGGGGGAGACCCAGTACTTC
TRBV5-1	TRBJ2-7	NA	few	CASSLAAGSPYEQYF	TGCGCCAGCAGCTTGGCGGCGGGCTCACCCTACGAGCAGTACTTC
TRBV2	TRBJ2-5	NA	NA	CASSAEAGLQETQYF	TGTGCCAGCAGTGCCGAAGCGGGTCTCCAAGAGACCCAGTACTTC
TRBV6-4	TRBJ2-4	TRBD2	NA	CASNKTSGRSRGENIQYF	TGTGCCAGCAATAAGACTAGCGGGAGGTCTCGGGGGGAAAACATTCAGTACTTC
TRBV5-1	TRBJ2-7	TRBD2	NA	CASSSDNSGRGQPLFSYEQYF	TGCGCCAGCAGCTCCGATAATAGCGGGAGAGGTCAACCGCTGTTCTCCTACGAGCAGTACTTC
TRBV6-5	TRBJ1-5	NA	NA	CASGPNSNQPQHF	TGTGCCAGCGGCCCCAATAGCAATCAGCCCCAGCATTTT
TRBV27	TRBJ2-1	NA	NA	CASSFRGNEQFF	TGTGCCAGCAGTTTCAGGGGAAATGAGCAGTTCTTC
TRBV28	TRBJ1-1	NA	NA	CASSIIRQACEAFF	TGTGCCAGCAGTATTATAAGGCAGGCCTGTGAAGCTTTCTTT
TRBV6-1	TRBJ1-1	NA	few	CASSALSSGAEAFF	TGTGCCAGCAGTGCCCTCTCCTCCGGGGCTGAAGCTTTCTTT
TRBV27	TRBJ1-1	TRBD1	once	CASSPTGVWTEAFF	TGTGCCAGCAGTCCGACAGGGGTGTGGACTGAAGCTTTCTTT
TRBV9	TRBJ2-7	NA	NA	CASSATGYEQYF	TGTGCCAGCAGCGCCACGGGTTACGAGCAGTACTTC
TRBV5-5	TRBJ2-7	NA	NA	CASSLPGLGENEQYF	TGTGCCAGCAGCCTGCCGGGTCTTGGTGAAAACGAGCAGTACTTC
TRBV6-6	TRBJ2-3	NA	NA	CASSYSQFQPTQYF	TGTGCCAGCAGTTACTCGCAGTTCCAACCTACGCAGTATTTT
TRBV7-6	TRBJ2-1	TRBD2	NA	CASSLTAGYYNEQFF	TGTGCCAGCAGCTTAACAGCGGGGTACTACAATGAGCAGTTCTTC
TRBV6-5	TRBJ1-4	TRBD1	NA	CASSYKGTGDEKLFF	TGTGCCAGCAGTTATAAAGGGACAGGGGATGAAAAACTGTTTTTT
TRBV28	TRBJ2-7	TRBD1	NA	CASSLQPGTVSYEQYF	TGTGCCAGCAGTTTACAACCGGGGACAGTCTCCTACGAGCAGTACTTC
TRBV18	TRBJ1-6	NA	NA	CASSPSGSYNSPLHF	TGTGCCAGCTCACCGAGTGGCTCCTATAATTCACCCCTCCACTTT
TRBV5-1	TRBJ1-2	TRBD1	NA	CASSSGQSYGYTF	TGCGCCAGCAGCTCGGGACAGAGCTATGGCTACACCTTC
TRBV30	TRBJ2-7	NA	once	CAWSGSPVRGFYEQYF	TGTGCCTGGAGTGGTTCCCCGGTCCGCGGATTCTACGAGCAGTACTTC
TRBV30	TRBJ1-2	NA	NA	CAWSKSEGFSNYGYTF	TGTGCCTGGAGTAAGTCCGAGGGCTTTAGTAACTATGGCTACACCTTC
TRBV11-3	TRBJ2-5	NA	NA	CASSFMGGRTGETQYF	TGTGCCAGCAGCTTTATGGGGGGGCGTACCGGAGAGACCCAGTACTTC
TRBV7-8	TRBJ1-1	NA	once	CASSLVLAGRTEAFF	TGTGCCAGCAGCTTAGTATTGGCAGGAAGGACTGAAGCTTTCTTT
TRBV4-1	TRBJ2-3	TRBD2	NA	CASSQGTSGGLFGRLGTDTQYF	TGCGCCAGCAGCCAAGGTACTAGCGGGGGGCTCTTTGGACGCTTGGGCACAGATACGCAGTATTTT
TRBV5-1	TRBJ2-5	NA	NA	CASKARAGETQYF	TGCGCCAGCAAAGCCCGGGCGGGGGAGACCCAGTACTTC
TRBV6-1	TRBJ1-2	TRBD1	NA	CASSRQGSTNYGYTF	TGTGCCAGCAGTCGACAGGGCTCGACTAACTATGGCTACACCTTC
TRBV6-6	TRBJ1-2	TRBD1	NA	CASTQQGAAGYTF	TGTGCCAGCACCCAACAGGGGGCTGCGGGCTACACCTTC
TRBV18	TRBJ2-3	TRBD2	NA	CASSSGLAPSTDTQYF	TGTGCCAGCTCATCGGGACTAGCCCCTAGCACAGATACGCAGTATTTT
TRBV13	TRBJ1-3	NA	NA	CASSLVQEDSGNTIYF	TGTGCCAGCAGCTTAGTACAGGAAGACTCTGGAAACACCATATATTTT
TRBV9	TRBJ1-1	NA	NA	CASSVTGNTEAFF	TGTGCCAGCAGCGTGACAGGGAACACTGAAGCTTTCTTT